This TCR beta chain emerged from a study of cytomegalovirus exposure and HLA in healthy donors. In regard to this clone: Its antigen is currently unknown.

The PCR was carried out with 60 Vbeta primers and 13 Jbeta primers. The assay was immunoSEQ multiplex PCR, and TCRdb's table has in-frame clones only and misses some. The sample has 90,000 to 140,000 clones, approximately 79% seen once. General study results and limits: Altogether, some 160 TCR beta chains were recorded as cytomegalovirus-associated. Most of the TCR beta V segments (in an earlier analysis) were productive either about 87% or about 30% of the time.

The sequenced material came from PBMCs. This receptor was taken from a man aged 25-45 years in good health and CMV-seropositive.

CDR3 DNA: TGCGCCAGCAGCTTGAGCGAGGGGGCCTACACTGAAGCTTTCTTT. Translated: CASSLSEGAYTEAFF. The chain uses TRBV5-1 and TRBJ1-1, with TRBD1 identical over 7 bases. The CDR3 has 15 amino acids. Per the germline V gene, CDR1 is SGHRS and CDR2 is YFSETQ. V gave up 1 base and J gave up 3 bases; unmatched junction bases: 6.